The entry below describes one T cell receptor beta chain. This record belongs to a study of OX40 agonist ivuxolimab in advanced cancers. The CDR3 totals 19 residues. Per the germline V gene, CDR1 is SGHAT and CDR2 is FQNNGV. V dropped 3 bases and J dropped 0 bases, with 18 bases sitting between them. The data were produced by immunoSEQ multiplex PCR, yet TCRdb's version contains in-frame clones alone and is incomplete. The data hold tens of thousands of clones, with roughly 90% observed a single time. Sequenced here: CD4+ or CD8+ T cells sorted from blood, sampled in a trial of the OX40 agonist ivuxolimab. The origin of this receptor is an adult with an advanced solid tumor such as melanoma, head and neck, liver or kidney cancer. J is TRBJ2-6 and V is TRBV11-2, with D possibly being TRBD1 (6 bases). CDR3 loop: CASSFVPGQSSSGANVLTF. CDR3 nucleotide sequence: TGTGCCAGCAGCTTCGTCCCCGGACAGTCCTCCTCTGGGGCCAACGTCCTGACTTTC.